These 11 T cell receptor beta chains originate from one sample sequenced in a study of shared clonotypes between healthy human individuals (dated by TCRdb to 2020 to 2021). Library preparation used the immunoSEQ multiplex PCR assay. TCRdb carries this immuneACCESS record with in-frame sequences only. Its versions omit some clonotypes, under half of them owing to an unresolved V gene in the studies checked, with the rest unexplained. The sample data list about 2.1 million clones, and roughly 93% of these were observed just once. The ten largest clones capture more than 1.5% of the sample. CD8 naive samples consisted of CD45RO-negative cells that were positively selected for CCR7, yielding a CD45RA+CCR7+ population without TemRA cells. Sequenced: naive CD8+ T cells from PBMCs. What this sample's cell subset or site label stands for: CD45RA+CCR7+. The receptors come from a man between 18 and 35 years old in good health. Some clones in this sample may be carry-over from other donors' samples.

This chain's CDR3 is CASSLATGLAEHTGELFF. The CDR3 DNA reads as TGTGCCAGCAGCTTAGCGACAGGACTAGCGGAACACACCGGGGAGCTGTTTTTT. The V call is TRBV7-8, the J call TRBJ2-2; 10 bases fit TRBD2. Germline trimming cut 0 bases from V and 3 bases from J; bases unmatched to any gene: 7. This CDR3 comprises 18 residues. Germline assignment: CDR1 SGHVS and CDR2 FQNEAQ.

The genes are TRBV4-3 and TRBJ2-1, with unresolved D. The CDR3 spans 15 residues. Per germline, CDR1 LGHNA and CDR2 YSLEER. V was clipped by 1 base and J by 8 bases, with 15 bases between them. The CDR3 is CASSQGRSPFYEQFF. The CDR3, as DNA: TGCGCCAGCAGCCAAGGGCGGAGCCCGTTCTATGAGCAGTTCTTC.

The chain recombines TRBV7-9 with TRBJ2-7; D may match TRBD1 or TRBD2 (5 bases each). V lost 5 bases, J lost 2 bases, and 16 bases lay in between. CDR1 is SEHNR and CDR2 is FQNEAQ in the germline V gene (reference sequence). The CDR3 extends over 15 amino acids. CDR3 bases: TGTGCCAGCAGCCCGGGGACCTGGGTACCCTACGAGCAGTACTTC. Translation gives CASSPGTWVPYEQYF.

The chain joins TRBV27 to TRBJ2-7; perhaps D is TRBD1 or TRBD2 (7 bases each). From germline, CDR1 is MNHEY and CDR2 SMNVEV (reference sequence). Trimming shortened V by 7 bases and J by 6 bases, and 10 bases separated the two germline ends. The length of the CDR3 is 11 residues. DNA for the CDR3: TGTGCCAGCACCAGGGGGGGCGAGCAGTACTTC. Translation: CASTRGGEQYF.

As to this clone: Other DNA sequences in this sample translate to the same CDR3. The chain has TRBV4-3 and TRBJ2-1; unclear D gene. The CDR3 extends over 13 amino acids. Germline CDR1 and CDR2: LGHNA and YSLEER. The V end was cut by 1 base, the J end by 7 bases, with 8 bases between. The DNA for the CDR3 is TGCGCCAGCAGCCAAGTTGGGGATAATGAGCAGTTCTTC. Its translation is CASSQVGDNEQFF.

The chain employs TRBV7-9 and TRBJ2-3; D not certain. V was trimmed by 4 bases and J by 4 bases, leaving 12 bases between them. Per the germline V gene, CDR1 is SEHNR and CDR2 is FQNEAQ (reference sequence). The CDR3 is 14 residues long. The CDR3 DNA follows: TGTGCCAGCAGCTCCCCCCTGGGTCCAGATACGCAGTATTTT. This codes for CASSSPLGPDTQYF.

The V call is TRBV19, the J call TRBJ2-5, with 9 bases identical to TRBD2. The CDR3 is 16 amino acids. J gave up 5 bases and V 3 bases, and 10 bases lay outside the gene matches. Germline V gene lookup returns CDR1 LNHDA and CDR2 SQIVND (reference sequence). CDR3 coding DNA: TGTGCCAGTAGTATTAGGGCTAGCGGGATTTTGGAGACCCAGTACTTC. Its protein product is CASSIRASGILETQYF. Together with reference TRBV19 and TRBJ2-5, the CDR3 gives the full variable domain: DGGITQSPKYLFRKEGQNVTLSCEQNLNHDAMYWYRQDPGQGLRLIYYSQIVNDFQKGDIAEGYSVSREKKESFPLTVTSAQKNPTAFYLCASSIRASGILETQYFGPGTRLLVL.

This chain joins TRBV30 and TRBJ2-7; D possibly uses TRBD1 or TRBD2 (5 bases each). The germline V gene encodes CDR1 GTSNPN and CDR2 SVGIG (reference sequence). The CDR3 spans 13 residues. Trimming left V 1 base short and J 5 bases short, with 12 bases between. The CDR3 sequence is CAWSEGRGNEQYF. The CDR3 DNA follows: TGTGCCTGGAGTGAGGGGAGAGGGAACGAGCAGTACTTC.

The chain uses TRBV14 and TRBJ2-3; no reliable D call. V lost 0 bases, J lost 8 bases, and 15 bases lay in between. Looked up from germline, CDR1 is SGHDN and CDR2 is FVKESK. The CDR3 totals 15 residues. The CDR3 sequence: CASSQDSNPSFTQYF. The DNA for the CDR3 is TGTGCCAGCAGCCAAGACTCGAACCCCTCGTTTACGCAGTATTTT. Filled out from reference TRBV14 and TRBJ2-3, the complete variable domain reads EAGVTQFPSHSVIEKGQTVTLRCDPISGHDNLYWYRRVMGKEIKFLLHFVKESKQDESGMPNNRFLAERTGGTYSTLKVQPAELEDSGVYFCASSQDSNPSFTQYFGPGTRLTVL.

V and J are TRBV7-6 and TRBJ2-1, with TRBD2 identical over 8 bases. Per germline, CDR1 SGHVS and CDR2 FNYEAQ. V was clipped by 0 bases and J by 6 bases; unmatched bases: 4. The CDR3 is 15 residues long. CDR3 in amino acids: CASSLAGLGGNEQFF. The CDR3 nucleotides read TGTGCCAGCAGCTTAGCGGGACTAGGTGGCAATGAGCAGTTCTTC.

This clone was recorded only once. This chain joins TRBV27 and TRBJ1-4; D is unresolved. Trimming took off 5 bases at V and 0 bases at J, with 10 bases between the two ends. CDR3 length: 15 amino acids. CDR1 and CDR2 (germline): MNHEY, SMNVEV (reference sequence). CDR3 nucleotides: TGTGCCAGCAGTCCGTCCGGGACAACTAATGAAAAACTGTTTTTT. Protein sequence: CASSPSGTTNEKLFF.